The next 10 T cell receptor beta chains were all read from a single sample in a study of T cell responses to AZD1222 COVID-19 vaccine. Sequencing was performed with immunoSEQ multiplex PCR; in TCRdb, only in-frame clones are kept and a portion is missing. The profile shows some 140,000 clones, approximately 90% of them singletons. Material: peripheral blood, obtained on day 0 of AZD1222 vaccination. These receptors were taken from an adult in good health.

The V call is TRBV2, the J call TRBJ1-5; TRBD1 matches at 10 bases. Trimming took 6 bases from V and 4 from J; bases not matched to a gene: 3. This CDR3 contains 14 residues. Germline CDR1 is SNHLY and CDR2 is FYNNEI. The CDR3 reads CASRMGQGNQPQHF. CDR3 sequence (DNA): TGTGCCAGCAGGATGGGACAGGGGAATCAGCCCCAGCATTTT.

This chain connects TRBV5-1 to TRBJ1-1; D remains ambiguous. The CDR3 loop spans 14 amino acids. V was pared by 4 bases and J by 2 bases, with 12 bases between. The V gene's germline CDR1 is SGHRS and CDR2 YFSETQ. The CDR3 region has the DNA TGCGCCAGCAGCCCCTTGAAGTTCAACACTGAAGCTTTCTTT. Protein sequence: CASSPLKFNTEAFF.

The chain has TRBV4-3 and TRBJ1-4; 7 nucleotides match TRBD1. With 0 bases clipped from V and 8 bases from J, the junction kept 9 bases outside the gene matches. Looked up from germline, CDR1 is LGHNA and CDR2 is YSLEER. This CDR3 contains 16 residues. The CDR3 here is CASSQDGTGENEKLFF. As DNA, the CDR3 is TGCGCCAGCAGCCAAGATGGAACAGGGGAAAACGAAAAACTGTTTTTT.

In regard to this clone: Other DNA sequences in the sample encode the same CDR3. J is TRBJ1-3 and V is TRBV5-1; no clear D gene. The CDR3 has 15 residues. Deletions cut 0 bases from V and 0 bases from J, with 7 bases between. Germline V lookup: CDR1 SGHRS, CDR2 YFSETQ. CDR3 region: CASSLGQSSGNTIYF. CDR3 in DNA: TGCGCCAGCAGCTTGGGTCAGTCCTCTGGAAACACCATATATTTT.

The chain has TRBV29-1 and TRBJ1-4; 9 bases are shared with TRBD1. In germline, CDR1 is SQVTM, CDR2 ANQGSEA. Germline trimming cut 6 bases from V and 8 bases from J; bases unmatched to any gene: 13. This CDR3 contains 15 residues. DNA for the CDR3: TGCAGCGTCGGAAGAGTGGGACAGGGATCGGAAAAACTGTTTTTT. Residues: CSVGRVGQGSEKLFF.

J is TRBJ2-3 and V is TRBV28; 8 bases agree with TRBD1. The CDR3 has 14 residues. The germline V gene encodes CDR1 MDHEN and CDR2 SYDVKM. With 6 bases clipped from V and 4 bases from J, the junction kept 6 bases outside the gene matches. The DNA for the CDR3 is TGTGCCAGCAGCCTGGACAGGGCCGCAGATACGCAGTATTTT. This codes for CASSLDRAADTQYF.

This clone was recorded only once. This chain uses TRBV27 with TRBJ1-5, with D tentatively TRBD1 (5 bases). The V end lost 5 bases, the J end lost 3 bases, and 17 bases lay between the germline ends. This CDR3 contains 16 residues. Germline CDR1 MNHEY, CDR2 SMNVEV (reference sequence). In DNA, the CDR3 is TGTGCCAGCAGTCTAAGTCGGGACGGAGTCAATCAGCCCCAGCATTTT. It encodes CASSLSRDGVNQPQHF.

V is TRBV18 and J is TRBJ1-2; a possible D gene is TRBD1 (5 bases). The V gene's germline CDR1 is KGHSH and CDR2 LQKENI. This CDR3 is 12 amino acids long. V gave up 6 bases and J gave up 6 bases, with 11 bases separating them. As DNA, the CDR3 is TGTGCCAGCTCCCGACAGAGGGATGGCTACACCTTC. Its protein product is CASSRQRDGYTF.

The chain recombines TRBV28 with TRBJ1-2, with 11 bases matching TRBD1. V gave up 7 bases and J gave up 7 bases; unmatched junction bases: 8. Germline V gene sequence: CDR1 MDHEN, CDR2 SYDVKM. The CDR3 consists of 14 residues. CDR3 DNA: TGTGCCAGCACAAGGACAGGGGGCGTGAGTGGCTACACCTTC. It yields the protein CASTRTGGVSGYTF.

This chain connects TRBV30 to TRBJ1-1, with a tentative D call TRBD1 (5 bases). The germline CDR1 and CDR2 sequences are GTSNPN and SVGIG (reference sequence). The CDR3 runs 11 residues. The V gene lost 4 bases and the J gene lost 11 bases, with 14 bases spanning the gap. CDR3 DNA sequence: TGTGCCTGGATTTCAGGGTTTCTGGCTTTCTTT. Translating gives CAWISGFLAFF.